This entry is about one TCR beta chain. The specificity of this receptor is unknown. No much larger clonotype is one base removed from it; base qualities were not supplied. CDR1 and CDR2 were assigned from the germline V gene as KGHSH and LQKENI. V gives up 3 bases and J gives up 4 bases, and the segment between their germline ends measures 9 bases. The CDR3 runs 13 amino acids, cysteine and phenylalanine included. CDR3 DNA only is kept here, 39 bases in frame from base 1. In light of the paper, this sample's time point label describes: about 11 months on ibrutinib. Roughly 2 micrograms of genomic DNA were extracted from cryopreserved PBMCs for TCR beta library preparation. Longitudinal blood samples from CLL patients on ibrutinib monotherapy underwent high-throughput TCR beta sequencing. The patients took part in an open-label, single-center phase 2 trial of ibrutinib monotherapy. This specimen belongs to a study of cytotoxic CD8 clonotypes in ibrutinib-treated CLL (dated by TCRdb to the early 2020s). Regarding the study in general: In this cohort, 15 patients were treatment-naive and approximately ten were relapsed/refractory, while around 17 had unmutated IGHV. Responses were partial in 24 patients and complete in 2; after median approximately 69 months follow-up, about 14 stayed in remission and approximately twelve progressed. Response samples were obtained after a median of about 13 months of treatment, with a range of roughly 6 to 40 months. Samples averaged 255,043 productive templates and approximately 100,000 productive rearrangements. Longitudinal samples were available for about 30% of the 86 trial participants. Cryopreserved peripheral blood mononuclear cells were obtained before treatment, at response, and at either sustained remission or disease progression. Every sample from remission and from progressive disease was obtained while the patients were still on ibrutinib. General study outcomes and caveats: Public clonotypes were rare and either shrank or stayed stable during treatment, and the rise in clonality at ibrutinib response reflected expansion of private clonotypes. Sampling times were not matched between patients in sustained remission and patients whose disease was progressing, and lymph node repertoires were not examined. Baseline clonality was found to be higher than that of age-matched healthy donors and was strongly correlated with circulating CD8+ T-cell counts. Clonality increased at ibrutinib response, stayed stable in sustained remission, and fell back toward baseline at progression.

On a MiSeq, deep resolution sequencing aimed for a depth between 1 in 1 million and 1 in 200,000 T cells, with each clonotype covered around 10x on average. The immunoSEQ hsTCRB Kit was used to generate TCR beta libraries. The authors' analysis ran thus. ImmunoSEQ Data Assistant and ImmunoSEQ Analyzer were used for data analysis, and V, D and J genes were assigned according to IMGT definitions. Clonality was computed as one minus normalized Shannon entropy of productive rearrangement frequencies, ranging from 0 to 1. Public clonotype analysis was restricted to overrepresented clonotypes comprising at least 0.05% of each patient's repertoire. Some twelve repertoires from age-matched healthy donors, obtained from immuneACCESS, served as clonality controls. Not all clones reach the TCRdb copy of this immuneACCESS table, which keeps in-frame sequences only. Checked studies attribute under half of the gap to unresolved V genes and leave the rest unexplained. Clonal size and the V and J genes are those of that table, whereas D and trimming came from the DNA. The sample table holds some 63,000 clones, of which around nine tenths were seen once. The top ten hold 3.1% of the sample.

Sequenced here: PBMCs, sampled after 12 months of ibrutinib treatment. The chain joins TRBV18 to TRBJ1-1, with the D gene uncertain. The origin of this receptor is a human donor with chronic lymphocytic leukemia. The DNA reads TGTGCCAGCTCACCTTCTTCCGGCACTGAAGCTTTCTTT. Translation gives CASSPSSGTEAFF.